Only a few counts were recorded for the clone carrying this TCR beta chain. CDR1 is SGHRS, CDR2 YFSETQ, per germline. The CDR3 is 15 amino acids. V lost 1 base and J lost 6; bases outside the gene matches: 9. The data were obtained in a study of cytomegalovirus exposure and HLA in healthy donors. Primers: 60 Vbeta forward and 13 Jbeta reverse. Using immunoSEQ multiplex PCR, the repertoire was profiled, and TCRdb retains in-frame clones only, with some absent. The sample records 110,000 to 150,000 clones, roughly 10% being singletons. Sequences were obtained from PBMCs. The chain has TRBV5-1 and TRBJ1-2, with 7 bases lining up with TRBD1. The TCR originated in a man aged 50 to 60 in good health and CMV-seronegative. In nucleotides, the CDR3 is TGCGCCAGCAGCTTGCGGCAGGAGGGGGCTGATGGCTACACCTTC. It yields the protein CASSLRQEGADGYTF.